What follows are 8 T cell receptor beta chains derived from one specimen sequenced in a study of cytomegalovirus exposure and HLA in healthy donors. Using immunoSEQ multiplex PCR, the repertoire was profiled, and TCRdb retains in-frame clones only, with some absent. The sample contains approximately 270,000 clones, around 85% of which appear only once. Sequencing used PBMCs. The receptors shown here come from a woman younger than 35 in good health and CMV-seronegative.

V is TRBV4-3 and J is TRBJ2-5; D is ambiguous. The length of the CDR3 is 11 residues. V was clipped by 8 bases and J by 2 bases, with 6 bases between them. CDR1 is LGHNA, CDR2 YSLEER, per germline. The CDR3 DNA reads TGCGCCAGCGGAGAACAAGAGACCCAGTACTTC. Amino acids: CASGEQETQYF.

The genes are TRBV4-1 and TRBJ2-7, with unresolved D. The V gene's germline CDR1 is MGHRA and CDR2 YSYEKL. V lost 0 bases to trimming and J lost 4 bases, with 7 bases between them. There are 13 residues in the CDR3. The CDR3 nucleotides read TGCGCCAGCAGCCAAGATATTAATTACGAGCAGTACTTC. Translating gives CASSQDINYEQYF.

The genes are TRBV18 and TRBJ1-5; a weak D match, TRBD1 (6 bases). CDR1 is KGHSH, CDR2 LQKENI, per germline. The CDR3 is 18 amino acids. Deletions cut 0 bases from V and 3 bases from J, with 18 bases between. CDR3 amino acids: CASSPPRGRRKNNQPQHF. The CDR3 DNA follows: TGTGCCAGCTCACCACCCAGGGGCCGCCGGAAAAACAATCAGCCCCAGCATTTT.

This chain joins TRBV7-8 and TRBJ2-4; 9 nucleotides line up with TRBD1. In germline, CDR1 is SGHVS, CDR2 FQNEAQ. This CDR3 region has 16 residues. V shed 3 bases, J shed 2 bases, and the junction held 5 bases outside the gene matches. For the CDR3, the DNA is TGTGCCAGCAGCTTCGGGACAGGGTTGTCCAAAAACATTCAGTACTTC. It encodes CASSFGTGLSKNIQYF.

This clone was recorded a few times. V usage is TRBV7-3 and J usage is TRBJ2-6, with a possible D match to TRBD2 (5 bases). This CDR3 comprises 15 residues. CDR1 and CDR2 from the germline V gene are SGHTA and FQGTGA. The V gene lost 5 bases and the J gene lost 0 bases, with 8 bases spanning the gap. The CDR3 coding sequence is TGTGCCAGCAGCCGGGGTAGCTCTGGGGCCAACGTCCTGACTTTC. This translates into CASSRGSSGANVLTF.

The chain couples TRBV6-6 to TRBJ2-1, with TRBD1 matching 7 bases. In germline, CDR1 is MNHNY, CDR2 SVGAGI (reference sequence). V was clipped by 11 bases and J by 2 bases; unmatched bases: 6. This CDR3 region has 13 residues. The CDR3: CAVQDRPYNEQFF. For the CDR3, the DNA is TGTGCCGTACAGGACAGGCCCTACAATGAGCAGTTCTTC.

This clone came up once. V and J are TRBV29-1 and TRBJ2-5; 9 bases map to TRBD1. Per germline, CDR1 SQVTM and CDR2 ANQGSEA. V was pared by 3 bases and J by 2 bases, with 7 bases of the junction left unmatched. The CDR3 spans 15 residues. CDR3 in DNA: TGCAGCGTTGACGGAGACAGGGGGACTCAAGAGACCCAGTACTTC. It specifies CSVDGDRGTQETQYF.

This clone was recorded only once. The chain recombines TRBV2 with TRBJ1-3; 7 nucleotides agree with TRBD1. Losses at the gene ends were 6 bases for V and 3 bases for J; bases not matched to a gene: 5. The CDR3 has 14 residues. Germline V CDR1 and CDR2: SNHLY, FYNNEI. DNA for the CDR3: TGTGCCAGCAGGGATGGACAGGTTGGAAACACCATATATTTT. This sequence encodes CASRDGQVGNTIYF.